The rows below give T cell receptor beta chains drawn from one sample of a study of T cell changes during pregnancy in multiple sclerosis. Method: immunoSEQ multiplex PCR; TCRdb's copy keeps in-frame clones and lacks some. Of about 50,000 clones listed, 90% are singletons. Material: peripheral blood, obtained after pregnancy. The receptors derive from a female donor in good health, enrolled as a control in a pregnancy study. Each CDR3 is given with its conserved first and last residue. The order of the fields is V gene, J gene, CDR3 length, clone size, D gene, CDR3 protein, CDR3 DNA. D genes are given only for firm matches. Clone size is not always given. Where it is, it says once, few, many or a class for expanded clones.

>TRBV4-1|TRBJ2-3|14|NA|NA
CASSQVTGRDTQYF
TGCGCCAGCAGCCAAGTAACGGGGAGAGATACGCAGTATTTT
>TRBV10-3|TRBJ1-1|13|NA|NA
CATEDGENTEAFF
TGTGCCACGGAGGACGGCGAGAACACTGAAGCTTTCTTT
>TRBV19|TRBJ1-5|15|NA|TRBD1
CASIPNTGVGQPQHF
TGTGCCAGTATCCCTAACACAGGGGTTGGTCAGCCCCAGCATTTT
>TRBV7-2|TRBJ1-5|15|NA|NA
CASSHLSESNQPQHF
TGTGCCAGCAGCCACCTCTCGGAGTCCAATCAGCCCCAGCATTTT
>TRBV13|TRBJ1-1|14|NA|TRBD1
CASSSGQGGTEAFF
TGTGCCAGCAGCTCAGGACAGGGTGGGACTGAAGCTTTCTTT
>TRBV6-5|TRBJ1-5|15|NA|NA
CASSYNRNSNQPQHF
TGTGCCAGCAGTTACAACAGAAATAGCAATCAGCCCCAGCATTTT
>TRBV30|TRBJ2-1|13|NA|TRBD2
CAFSGTFHNEQFF
TGTGCCTTTAGCGGGACCTTCCATAATGAGCAGTTCTTC
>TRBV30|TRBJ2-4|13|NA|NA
CAWSAGTKNIQYF
TGTGCCTGGAGTGCGGGGACCAAAAACATTCAGTACTTC
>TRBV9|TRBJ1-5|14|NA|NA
CASNVGLFNQPQHF
TGTGCCAGCAACGTAGGACTCTTCAATCAGCCCCAGCATTTT
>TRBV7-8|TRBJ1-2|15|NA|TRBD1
CASSLFGQGTAGYTF
TGTGCCAGCAGCTTATTCGGACAGGGGACTGCGGGCTACACCTTC
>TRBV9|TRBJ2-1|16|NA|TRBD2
CASSVEGSGRVNEQFF
TGTGCCAGCAGCGTAGAAGGTAGCGGGAGGGTCAATGAGCAGTTCTTC
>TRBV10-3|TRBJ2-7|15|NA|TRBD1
CAISAGTGDPYEQYF
TGTGCCATATCAGCCGGGACAGGCGATCCCTACGAGCAGTACTTC
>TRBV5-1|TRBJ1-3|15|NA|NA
CASSLAGGIVATIYF
TGCGCCAGCAGCTTGGCTGGGGGGATCGTCGCCACCATATATTTT
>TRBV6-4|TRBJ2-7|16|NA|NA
CASSDSLALISYEQYF
TGTGCCAGCAGTGACTCGTTGGCCTTAATTTCCTACGAGCAGTACTTC
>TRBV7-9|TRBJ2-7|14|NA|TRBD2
CASSLSGMGSEQYF
TGTGCCAGCAGCCTAAGCGGGATGGGCTCCGAGCAGTACTTC
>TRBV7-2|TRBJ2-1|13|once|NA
CASSLKGGNEQFF
TGTGCCAGCAGCTTGAAAGGAGGGAATGAGCAGTTCTTC
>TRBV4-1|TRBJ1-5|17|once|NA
CASSQGPKGPRNQPQHF
TGCGCCAGCAGCCAGGGCCCGAAGGGGCCGAGGAATCAGCCCCAGCATTTT
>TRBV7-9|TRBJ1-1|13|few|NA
CASSSRHKTEAFF
TGTGCCAGCAGCTCCCGACATAAAACTGAAGCTTTCTTT
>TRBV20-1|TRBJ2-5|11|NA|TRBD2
CSVRGGETQYF
TGCAGTGTGCGGGGGGGGGAGACCCAGTACTTC
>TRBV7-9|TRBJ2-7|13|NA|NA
CASSPMGPYEQYF
TGTGCCAGCAGCCCGATGGGCCCCTACGAGCAGTACTTC
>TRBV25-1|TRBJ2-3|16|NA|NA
CASSERGGLSTDTQYF
TGTGCCAGCAGTGAACGGGGAGGTTTAAGCACAGATACGCAGTATTTT
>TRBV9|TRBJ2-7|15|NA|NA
CASSVAEDTSYEQYF
TGTGCCAGCAGCGTAGCTGAAGATACTAGCTACGAGCAGTACTTC
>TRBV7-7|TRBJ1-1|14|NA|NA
CASSPLGSHTEAFF
TGTGCCAGCAGTCCTCTGGGCTCGCACACTGAAGCTTTCTTT
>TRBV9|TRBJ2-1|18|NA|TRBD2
CASSVNAVTSGNVHEQFF
TGTGCCAGCAGCGTAAACGCCGTTACTAGCGGGAATGTCCATGAGCAGTTCTTC
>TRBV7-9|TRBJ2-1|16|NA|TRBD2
CASSVPSGGLYNEQFF
TGTGCCAGCAGCGTCCCGTCGGGGGGGCTCTACAATGAGCAGTTCTTC